These 26 T cell receptor beta chains were sequenced from one sample in a study of T cell responses to AZD1222 COVID-19 vaccine. TCRdb's copy holds only in-frame clones and misses some; the assay was immunoSEQ multiplex PCR. The data hold 95,000 or so clones, with approximately 90% observed a single time. Sequencing used peripheral blood, obtained 28 days after the second AZD1222 dose. All receptors come from an adult who received the AZD1222 COVID-19 vaccine.

The gene calls are TRBV2 and TRBJ1-5, with D maybe TRBD1 (5 bases). Germline CDR1 reads SNHLY; CDR2 reads FYNNEI. V lost 5 bases and J 2 bases, leaving 13 bases between the germline ends. CDR3 length: 15 amino acids. CDR3 bases: TGTGCCAGCAGTAGTCCGGGGCAGGGCAATCAGCCCCAGCATTTT. This translates into CASSSPGQGNQPQHF.

The V gene is TRBV7-8, the J gene TRBJ2-3, with TRBD1 matching 10 bases. Per germline, CDR1 SGHVS and CDR2 FQNEAQ. CDR3 length: 15 residues. With V trimmed by 5 bases and J by 4 bases, 6 bases remained unmatched. The CDR3 sequence is CASSRQGAEADTQYF. The DNA of the CDR3 is TGTGCCAGCAGCCGACAGGGGGCTGAGGCAGATACGCAGTATTTT.

This clone has just one count. The chain combines TRBV19 with TRBJ1-5; the match to TRBD1 covers 9 bases. There are 14 residues in the CDR3. The V segment lost 9 bases and the J segment 6 bases; nucleotides outside the gene matches: 9. CDR1 is LNHDA, CDR2 SQIVND, per germline (reference sequence). The DNA for the CDR3 is TGTGCCAGCCGGGGACAGGGATGGGCTCAGCCCCAGCATTTT. Its translation is CASRGQGWAQPQHF.

The chain carries TRBV9 and TRBJ2-5, with a weak D call TRBD2 (6 bases). Deletions cut 4 bases from V and 2 bases from J, with 21 bases between. CDR3 length: 17 residues. CDR1 and CDR2 (germline): SGDLS, YYNGEE. CDR3 DNA sequence: TGTGCCAGCAGCTCTAGCGAGGGCGTCGTGGGACAAGAGACCCAGTACTTC. Amino acids: CASSSSEGVVGQETQYF.

The rearrangement links TRBV7-8 to TRBJ2-7; D may be TRBD2 (6 bases). The V and J ends lost 2 bases and 6 bases respectively, with 20 bases between them. In germline, CDR1 is SGHVS, CDR2 FQNEAQ. The CDR3 is 16 amino acids. The CDR3 coding sequence is TGTGCCAGCAGCTTACCACTAGCTGCCGGTGTCGGCGAGCAGTACTTC. As protein: CASSLPLAAGVGEQYF.

The rearrangement uses TRBV29-1 and TRBJ2-7; tentative D call: TRBD1 (5 bases). This CDR3 region has 12 residues. Germline V gives CDR1 SQVTM, CDR2 ANQGSEA. Between the trimmed V and J ends, which lost 4 bases and 2 bases, there was a span of 9 bases. In nucleotides, the CDR3 is TGCAGCGTTGTTGACAGACCCTACGAGCAGTACTTC. The encoded protein is CSVVDRPYEQYF.

The chain employs TRBV19 and TRBJ1-5, with D possibly TRBD1 on 6 matching bases. The CDR3 is 15 amino acids. Trimming removed 7 bases at V and 5 bases at J, with 18 bases between. The germline V gene encodes CDR1 LNHDA and CDR2 SQIVND (reference sequence). This chain's CDR3 is CASTGQGGTHQPQHF. The CDR3 coding sequence is TGTGCCAGTACGGGTCAAGGGGGTACCCATCAGCCCCAGCATTTT.

This chain uses TRBV5-1 with TRBJ2-5; TRBD1 aligns across 9 bases. J gave up 3 bases and V 3 bases, and 0 bases lay outside the gene matches. CDR1 is SGHRS and CDR2 is YFSETQ in the germline V gene. This CDR3 is built from 13 residues. CDR3 bases: TGCGCCAGCAGCTGGACAGGGGAAGAGACCCAGTACTTC. Translation gives CASSWTGEETQYF.

This chain connects TRBV25-1 to TRBJ2-1; no firm D call. The germline V and J ends were trimmed by 4 bases and 1 base, with 8 bases remaining between them. Germline-derived CDR1 and CDR2 are MGHDK and SYGVNS. This CDR3 region has 14 residues. The CDR3 nucleotides read TGTGCCAGCAGTGGGAGTTATTCCTACAATGAGCAGTTCTTC. Amino acids: CASSGSYSYNEQFF. Complete variable domain (other parts from reference TRBV25-1 and TRBJ2-1): EADIYQTPRYLVIGTGKKITLECSQTMGHDKMYWYQQDPGMELHLIHYSYGVNSTEKGDLSSESTVSRIRTEHFPLTLESARPSHTSQYLCASSGSYSYNEQFFGPGTRLTVL.

As to this clone: This specimen includes other DNA sequences encoding the same CDR3. The chain uses TRBV27 and TRBJ1-1; maybe TRBD1 (5 bases). The CDR3 loop spans 15 amino acids. V dropped 0 bases and J dropped 0 bases, with 8 bases sitting between them. Germline V gene data show CDR1 as MNHEY and CDR2 as SMNVEV (reference sequence). CDR3 sequence (DNA): TGTGCCAGCAGTTTATCGTGGGGACTGAACACTGAAGCTTTCTTT. As protein: CASSLSWGLNTEAFF.

This rearrangement joins TRBV19 to TRBJ1-5; D gene uncertain. Germline loops: CDR1 LNHDA, CDR2 SQIVND (reference sequence). There are 14 residues in the CDR3. V was trimmed by 5 bases and J by 3 bases, leaving 11 bases between them. The CDR3 reads CASSPDRDNQPQHF. DNA for the CDR3: TGTGCCAGTAGTCCGGACCGCGACAATCAGCCCCAGCATTTT.

The V gene is TRBV24-1, the J gene TRBJ1-1; D gene unclear. From germline, CDR1 is KGHDR and CDR2 SFDVKD. The V gene lost 1 base and the J gene lost 8 bases, with 7 bases spanning the gap. There are 12 residues in the CDR3. DNA of the CDR3: TGTGCCACCAGTGATTTTTTCGGGGAAGCTTTCTTT. Translating it yields CATSDFFGEAFF.

The rearrangement joins TRBV18 to TRBJ1-4; D is uncertain. The CDR3 length is 14 residues. Germline V gene sequence: CDR1 KGHSH, CDR2 LQKENI. The V gene lost 6 bases and the J gene lost 0 bases, with 8 bases spanning the gap. The CDR3 loop is CASSPVSTNEKLFF. DNA for the CDR3: TGTGCCAGCTCCCCAGTCTCAACTAATGAAAAACTGTTTTTT.

V usage is TRBV29-1 and J usage is TRBJ2-5; possibly TRBD2 for D (7 bases). Per germline, CDR1 SQVTM and CDR2 ANQGSEA. There are 12 residues in the CDR3. V lost 5 bases, J lost 5 bases, and 12 bases lay in between. The DNA of the CDR3 is TGCAGCGTTCGGGGGGCGAGGGAGACCCAGTACTTC. This sequence encodes CSVRGARETQYF.

The chain is built from TRBV2 and TRBJ2-1; 12 positions agree with TRBD2. The CDR3 totals 14 residues. CDR1 and CDR2 from the germline V gene are SNHLY and FYNNEI. Trimming at V came to 7 bases and at J to 9 bases, leaving 7 bases not matched to a gene. CDR3: CASITTSGSIEQFF. The CDR3 DNA sequence: TGTGCCAGCATAACGACTAGCGGGAGTATTGAGCAGTTCTTC.

This clone turned up a few times. The chain uses TRBV10-3 and TRBJ2-3; 9 bases fit TRBD2. The germline gives CDR1 ENHRY, CDR2 SYGVKD. The J segment lost 4 bases and the V segment lost 10 bases, leaving 6 bases of the junction unmatched. This CDR3 region has 13 residues. DNA of the CDR3: TGTGCCACCTTAGCGGGAGAGGCAGATACGCAGTATTTT. As protein: CATLAGEADTQYF.

This clone was picked up one time. V gene TRBV10-3 combines with J gene TRBJ1-5; tentatively, D is TRBD1 (5 bases). The CDR3 totals 13 residues. Germline loops: CDR1 ENHRY, CDR2 SYGVKD. V lost 7 bases and J 4 bases, leaving 11 bases between the germline ends. CDR3 sequence (DNA): TGTGCCATCATGGCAGGGTTAAATCAGCCCCAGCATTTT. Its protein product is CAIMAGLNQPQHF.

The chain recombines TRBV25-1 with TRBJ1-2; 10 bases agree with TRBD1. The CDR3 runs to 16 residues. Trimming removed 4 bases from V and 8 bases from J; junction bases left unmatched: 13. Germline CDR1 MGHDK, CDR2 SYGVNS. The CDR3 bases are TGTGCCAGCAGTGCCATGGGGGACAGGGGAAGAGGCGGCTACACCTTC. It translates to CASSAMGDRGRGGYTF.

This chain uses TRBV4-1 with TRBJ2-2, with 10 positions matching TRBD1. This CDR3 has 16 amino acids. Trimming took 1 base from V and 4 from J; bases not matched to a gene: 3. CDR1 is MGHRA, CDR2 YSYEKL, per germline. CDR3: CASSQVGTGATGELFF. The CDR3 DNA follows: TGCGCCAGCAGCCAAGTGGGGACAGGGGCCACCGGGGAGCTGTTTTTT.

A remark on this clone: In the same sample, other DNA sequences code for this CDR3. This rearrangement joins TRBV2 to TRBJ2-2; maybe TRBD1 (5 bases). Trimming shortened V by 5 bases and J by 0 bases, and 10 bases separated the two germline ends. Germline-derived CDR1 and CDR2 are SNHLY and FYNNEI. The CDR3 loop spans 15 amino acids. DNA of the CDR3: TGTGCCAGCAGTAGAGACAGAGCGAACACCGGGGAGCTGTTTTTT. Translated, it gives CASSRDRANTGELFF.

The chain links TRBV7-6 to TRBJ2-3; TRBD2 might be the D (5 bases). Germline CDR1 SGHVS, CDR2 FNYEAQ. Trimming cost V 6 bases and J 0 bases, with 13 bases left between them. The CDR3 is 15 amino acids. CDR3 protein: CASREGIYSTDTQYF. CDR3 in DNA: TGTGCCAGCAGAGAGGGTATCTATAGCACAGATACGCAGTATTTT. Based on the CDR3 plus reference TRBV7-6 and TRBJ2-3, the full variable domain is GAGVSQSPRYKVTKRGQDVALRCDPISGHVSLYWYRQALGQGPEFLTYFNYEAQQDKSGLPNDRFSAERPEGSISTLTIQRTEQRDSAMYRCASREGIYSTDTQYFGPGTRLTVL.

This chain uses TRBV7-9 with TRBJ2-3; 8 bases fit TRBD1. Trimming at V came to 6 bases and at J to 3 bases, leaving 8 bases not matched to a gene. Germline CDR1 is SEHNR and CDR2 is FQNEAQ (reference sequence). This CDR3 contains 15 residues. CDR3 in DNA: TGTGCCAGCAGTCCCAGGGGGCGCATAACAGATACGCAGTATTTT. This codes for CASSPRGRITDTQYF.

V gene TRBV6-5 combines with J gene TRBJ2-1, with D possibly TRBD2 on 6 matching bases. The CDR3 consists of 15 residues. Germline V lookup: CDR1 MNHEY, CDR2 SVGAGI. V dropped 6 bases and J dropped 8 bases, with 20 bases sitting between them. The CDR3, as DNA: TGTGCCAGCAGACCCGGGACTCTCTCGACAGATGAGCAGTTCTTC. Protein: CASRPGTLSTDEQFF.

This clone was counted only a few times. V and J are TRBV2 and TRBJ2-7; TRBD2 matches at 7 bases. The junction had 8 bases not matched to a gene; V was cut back by 4 bases and J by 2 bases. This CDR3 has 15 amino acids. In germline, CDR1 is SNHLY, CDR2 FYNNEI. The CDR3 loop is CASSALREAAYEQYF. In DNA form, the CDR3 reads TGTGCCAGCAGTGCCTTACGGGAGGCCGCCTACGAGCAGTACTTC.

This chain joins TRBV28 and TRBJ2-2, with unresolved D. CDR3 length: 18 residues. Germline loops: CDR1 MDHEN, CDR2 SYDVKM. With 5 bases removed from V and 0 bases from J, the gap between germline ends came to 19 bases. Here the CDR3 reads CASSTDRGPRSNTGELFF. The CDR3 region has the DNA TGTGCCAGCAGTACGGACCGCGGTCCACGTTCGAACACCGGGGAGCTGTTTTTT.

Written as DNA, the CDR3 is TGCGCCAGCAGCTTGCGAAATGGACTAGGCTACGAGCAGTACTTC. Translating gives CASSLRNGLGYEQYF. The rearrangement links TRBV5-1 to TRBJ2-7; 7 nucleotides line up with TRBD2. CDR3 length: 15 amino acids. Germline trimming cut 1 base from V and 3 bases from J; bases unmatched to any gene: 7. Germline loops: CDR1 SGHRS, CDR2 YFSETQ.